These 17 T cell receptor beta chains were sequenced from one sample in a study of blood T cell repertoires in COVID-19. Sequenced by immunoSEQ multiplex PCR; TCRdb stores in-frame clones only, minus some. The sample includes 360,000 or so clones, 85% to 90% of them seen just once. Sequenced: PBMCs or T cells enriched from blood (not recorded which). These receptors all stem from a woman aged 30 to 39 who had recovered from COVID-19.

The rearrangement uses TRBV19 and TRBJ1-4; D perhaps matches TRBD1 (6 bases). The V end was cut by 5 bases, the J end by 1 base, with 11 bases between. Germline CDR1 LNHDA, CDR2 SQIVND (reference sequence). The CDR3 sequence is 15 residues long. In DNA form, the CDR3 reads TGTGCCAGTAGTCGACCACAGGGAACTAATGAAAAACTGTTTTTT. The encoded protein is CASSRPQGTNEKLFF.

The chain carries TRBV19 and TRBJ1-5; no reliable D call. V lost 7 bases, J lost 6 bases, and 10 bases lay in between. Per the germline V gene, CDR1 is LNHDA and CDR2 is SQIVND (reference sequence). The CDR3 totals 12 residues. The CDR3 sequence: CASNSVFQPQHF. The CDR3 coding sequence is TGTGCCAGTAATTCGGTTTTTCAGCCCCAGCATTTT.

For the CDR3, the DNA is TGTGCCAGCAGCCAACCCAATACGCGGACAGGGGGTAATGAAAAACTGTTTTTT. Amino acid sequence: CASSQPNTRTGGNEKLFF. The chain uses TRBV3-1 (or the pseudogene TRBV3-2) and TRBJ1-4; 10 nucleotides align to TRBD1. CDR1 LGHDT and CDR2 YNNKEL come from the germline V gene (reference sequence). Unmatched junction bases numbered 10, after V lost 2 bases and J lost 4 bases. CDR3 size: 18 residues.

This chain connects TRBV18 to TRBJ2-3; 8 nucleotides match TRBD2. Germline lookup yields CDR1 KGHSH and CDR2 LQKENI. V was clipped by 2 bases and J by 4 bases; unmatched bases: 5. This CDR3 has 15 amino acids. In DNA, the CDR3 is TGTGCCAGCTCACCATTCGGGGGGGAATCAGATACGCAGTATTTT. Residues: CASSPFGGESDTQYF. The full variable domain, rest sourced from reference TRBV18 and TRBJ2-3, is NAGVMQNPRHLVRRRGQEARLRCSPMKGHSHVYWYRQLPEEGLKFMVYLQKENIIDESGMPKERFSAEFPKEGPSILRIQQVVRGDSAAYFCASSPFGGESDTQYFGPGTRLTVL.

V and J are TRBV11-1 and TRBJ2-7; 7 bases are shared with TRBD1. Losses at the gene ends were 5 bases for V and 4 bases for J; bases not matched to a gene: 14. The germline V gene has CDR1 SGHAT and CDR2 FQDESV (reference sequence). The CDR3 runs to 16 residues. DNA for the CDR3: TGTGCCAGCAGCCTACACCGGGACAGATTTTCTTACGAGCAGTACTTC. Its translation: CASSLHRDRFSYEQYF.

CDR3 DNA sequence: TGCGCCAGCAGCTTCACAGCGGGTAGCTCCTACGAGCAGTACTTC. It is translated as CASSFTAGSSYEQYF. This chain links TRBV5-1 with TRBJ2-7; tentative D call: TRBD2 (6 bases). The CDR3 has 15 amino acids. The V end lost 2 bases, the J end lost 0 bases, and 12 bases lay between the germline ends. Germline V gene sequence: CDR1 SGHRS, CDR2 YFSETQ.

Only one count was recorded for this clone. The V call is TRBV28, the J call TRBJ1-5; D gene uncertain. This CDR3 comprises 16 residues. The germline gives CDR1 MDHEN, CDR2 SYDVKM. V lost 3 bases and J lost 7, with 19 bases in between. The CDR3 DNA follows: TGTGCCAGCAGTTTCTCGACCGGGTCGCGGGGACAGCCCCAGCATTTT. This sequence encodes CASSFSTGSRGQPQHF.

The rearrangement joins TRBV4-1 to TRBJ2-1; no firm D call. The V gene lost 1 base and the J gene lost 1 base, with 5 bases spanning the gap. The CDR3 is 14 residues long. CDR1 and CDR2 (germline): MGHRA, YSYEKL. This chain's CDR3 is CASSQGQSYNEQFF. The CDR3 region has the DNA TGCGCCAGCAGCCAAGGGCAGTCCTACAATGAGCAGTTCTTC.

The chain carries TRBV2 and TRBJ2-4; D perhaps matches TRBD1 (6 bases). Trimming removed 8 bases at V and 1 base at J, with 18 bases between. The CDR3 has 16 residues. Germline CDR1 and CDR2: SNHLY and FYNNEI. The CDR3 is CASGDQGRGAKNIQYF. CDR3 in DNA: TGTGCCAGCGGGGACCAGGGTAGGGGGGCCAAAAACATTCAGTACTTC.

The rearrangement uses TRBV18 and TRBJ1-1; weak D call: TRBD1 (6 bases). The CDR3 sequence is 13 residues long. Germline CDR1 KGHSH, CDR2 LQKENI. V shed 4 bases and J shed 7 bases, with 13 bases lying between them. In nucleotides, the CDR3 is TGTGCCAGCTCACAAGGGGGGGCTCGTGAAGCTTTCTTT. Its protein is CASSQGGAREAFF.

This chain connects TRBV12-3 or TRBV12-4 to TRBJ2-1; the D is unclear. Trimming cost V 3 bases and J 6 bases, with 9 bases left between them. This CDR3 contains 13 residues. CDR3 DNA sequence: TGTGCCAGCAGTTTTATCGGCGGCAATGAGCAGTTCTTC. As protein: CASSFIGGNEQFF.

In DNA form, the CDR3 reads TGTGCCAGCAGACAGGCAGGAACTCTGAACACTGAAGCTTTCTTT. It yields the protein CASRQAGTLNTEAFF. The chain is built from TRBV3-1 (or the pseudogene TRBV3-2) and TRBJ1-1; D might be TRBD1 (5 bases). Trimming pared 6 bases from V and 0 bases from J, leaving 14 bases between. CDR3 length equals 15 residues. Germline V gives CDR1 LGHDT, CDR2 YNNKEL (reference sequence).

This clone was detected a few times. This chain links TRBV14 with TRBJ1-1; D is possibly TRBD1 (5 bases). Germline V gene data show CDR1 as SGHDN and CDR2 as FVKESK. The CDR3 has 12 amino acids. The germline V and J ends were trimmed by 4 bases and 11 bases, with 14 bases remaining between them. This CDR3 reads CASSPGGDRAFF. The CDR3 DNA follows: TGTGCCAGCAGCCCCGGGGGGGACCGGGCTTTCTTT.

The chain combines TRBV20-1 with TRBJ2-5; 7 bases fit TRBD1. Germline values: CDR1 DFQATT, CDR2 SNEGSKA (reference sequence). The CDR3 extends over 11 amino acids. V dropped 6 bases and J dropped 4; count of bases not matched to a gene: 2. DNA of the CDR3: TGCAGTGCCCGGACAGGAGAGACCCAGTACTTC. Translated: CSARTGETQYF.

The V call is TRBV5-1, the J call TRBJ1-1; 8 nucleotides line up with TRBD1. The CDR3 consists of 15 residues. V shed 4 bases, J shed 4 bases, and the junction held 9 bases outside the gene matches. Germline assignment: CDR1 SGHRS and CDR2 YFSETQ. The CDR3 region has the DNA TGCGCCAGCAGCCAGACAGGGGCCCGAGTCACTGAAGCTTTCTTT. Protein sequence: CASSQTGARVTEAFF.

In nucleotides, the CDR3 is TGTGCCAGCAGTTTAGGGGACAGAAGGGGTGAGACCCAGTACTTC. Translated: CASSLGDRRGETQYF. The chain is built from TRBV27 and TRBJ2-5, with 7 bases matching TRBD1. The germline CDR1 and CDR2 sequences are MNHEY and SMNVEV (reference sequence). Trimming cost V 2 bases and J 5 bases; bases outside gene matches: 8. This CDR3 comprises 15 residues.

The J gene is TRBJ2-5, the V gene TRBV13; tentative D call: TRBD1 (6 bases). CDR1 is PRHDT, CDR2 FYEKMQ, per germline (reference sequence). The ends were cut back, 5 bases at V and 5 bases at J, with 15 bases in the middle. The CDR3 totals 14 residues. DNA for the CDR3: TGTGCCAGCAGCCCCGAGGACAGTTTGGAGACCCAGTACTTC. It is translated as CASSPEDSLETQYF. Full variable domain (outside the CDR3, taken from reference TRBV13 and TRBJ2-5): AAGVIQSPRHLIKEKRETATLKCYPIPRHDTVYWYQQGPGQDPQFLISFYEKMQSDKGSIPDRFSAQQFSDYHSELNMSSLELGDSALYFCASSPEDSLETQYFGPGTRLLVL.